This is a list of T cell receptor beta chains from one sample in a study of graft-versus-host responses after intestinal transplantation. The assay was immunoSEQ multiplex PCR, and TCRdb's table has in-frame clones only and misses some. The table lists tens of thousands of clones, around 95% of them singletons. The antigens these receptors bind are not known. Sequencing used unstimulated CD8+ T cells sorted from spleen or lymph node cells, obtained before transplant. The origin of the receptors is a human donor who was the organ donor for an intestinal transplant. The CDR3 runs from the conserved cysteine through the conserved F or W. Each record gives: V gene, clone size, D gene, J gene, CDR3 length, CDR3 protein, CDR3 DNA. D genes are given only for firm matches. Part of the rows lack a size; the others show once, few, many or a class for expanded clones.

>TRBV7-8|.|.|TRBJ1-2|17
CASTPGWGQSSRYGYTF
TGTGCCAGCACCCCTGGCTGGGGACAATCATCGAGGTATGGCTACACCTTC
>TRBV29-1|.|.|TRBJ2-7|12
CSVETEAYEQYF
TGCAGCGTTGAGACTGAAGCGTACGAGCAGTACTTC
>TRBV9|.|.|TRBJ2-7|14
CASSVGSINYEQYF
TGTGCCAGCAGCGTAGGGTCGATTAACTACGAGCAGTACTTC
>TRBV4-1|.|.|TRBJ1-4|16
CASSITFVSTNEKLFF
TGCGCCAGCAGTATCACCTTTGTCTCAACTAATGAAAAACTGTTTTTT
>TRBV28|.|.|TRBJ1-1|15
CASSEVPDMNTEAFF
TGTGCCAGCAGCGAGGTCCCCGACATGAACACTGAAGCTTTCTTT
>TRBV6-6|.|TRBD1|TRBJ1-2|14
CATKGQGEDYGYTF
TGTGCCACCAAGGGACAGGGGGAGGACTATGGCTACACCTTC
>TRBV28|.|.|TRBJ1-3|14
CASSSGGSGNTIYF
TGTGCCAGCAGTTCGGGGGGCTCTGGAAACACCATATATTTT
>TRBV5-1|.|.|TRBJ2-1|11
CASSLSGEQFF
TGCGCCAGCAGCTTGTCGGGTGAGCAGTTCTTC
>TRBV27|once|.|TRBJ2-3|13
CASSRGGTDTQYF
TGTGCCAGCAGCAGGGGCGGCACAGATACGCAGTATTTT
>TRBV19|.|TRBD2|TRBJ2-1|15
CASSIFGGDPDEQFF
TGTGCCAGTAGTATATTCGGGGGGGATCCCGATGAGCAGTTCTTC
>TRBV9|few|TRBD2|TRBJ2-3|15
CASSVDGGSTDTQYF
TGTGCCAGCAGCGTAGACGGGGGGAGCACAGATACGCAGTATTTT
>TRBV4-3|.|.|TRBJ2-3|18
CASSQGTRGDPGTDTQYF
TGCGCCAGCAGCCAAGGCACAAGGGGGGACCCCGGGACCGATACGCAGTATTTT
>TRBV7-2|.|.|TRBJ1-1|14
CASSWGQGNFEAFF
TGTGCCAGCAGCTGGGGGCAGGGCAACTTCGAAGCTTTCTTT
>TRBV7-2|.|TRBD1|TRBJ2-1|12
CASSQTGGEQFF
TGTGCCAGCAGCCAAACAGGGGGCGAGCAGTTCTTC
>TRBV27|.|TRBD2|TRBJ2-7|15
CASSLSGGGANEQYF
TGTGCCAGCAGTTTATCCGGCGGGGGGGCCAACGAGCAGTACTTC
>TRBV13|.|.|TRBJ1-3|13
CASSAESGNTIYF
TGTGCCAGCAGCGCCGAGTCTGGAAACACCATATATTTT
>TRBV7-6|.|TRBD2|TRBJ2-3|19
CASSPMISGGADLTDTQYF
TGTGCCAGCAGTCCTATGATTAGCGGGGGGGCCGATCTCACAGATACGCAGTATTTT
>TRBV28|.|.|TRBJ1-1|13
CASSLTGNTEAFF
TGTGCCAGCAGTTTAACGGGGAACACTGAAGCTTTCTTT
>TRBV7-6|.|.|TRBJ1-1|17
CASSLLAAGNGNTEAFF
TGTGCCAGCAGCTTACTCGCGGCAGGGAATGGGAACACTGAAGCTTTCTTT
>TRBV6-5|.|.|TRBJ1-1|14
CASSYSMGVLEAFF
TGTGCCAGCAGTTACTCGATGGGTGTTCTTGAAGCTTTCTTT
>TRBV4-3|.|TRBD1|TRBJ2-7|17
CASSQDYGQGATYEQYF
TGCGCCAGCAGCCAAGATTATGGGCAGGGGGCCACCTACGAGCAGTACTTC
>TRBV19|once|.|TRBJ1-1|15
CASSLMMQENTEAFF
TGTGCCAGTAGCCTCATGATGCAGGAGAACACTGAAGCTTTCTTT
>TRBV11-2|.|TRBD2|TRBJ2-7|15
CASKEAGGPWYEQYF
TGTGCCAGCAAAGAAGCGGGGGGGCCTTGGTACGAGCAGTACTTC
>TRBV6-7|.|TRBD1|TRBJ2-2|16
CANYRTGGVNTGELFF
TGTGCCAACTATCGAACAGGGGGCGTGAACACCGGGGAGCTGTTTTTT
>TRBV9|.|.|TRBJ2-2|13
CASSVGGTGELFF
TGTGCCAGCAGCGTAGGGGGAACCGGGGAGCTGTTTTTT
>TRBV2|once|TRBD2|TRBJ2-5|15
CASMRLAGDQETQYF
TGTGCCAGCATGAGGCTAGCGGGGGACCAAGAGACCCAGTACTTC
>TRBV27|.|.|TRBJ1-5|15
CASSAGGPGNQPQHF
TGTGCCAGCAGTGCTGGAGGGCCGGGCAATCAGCCCCAGCATTTT
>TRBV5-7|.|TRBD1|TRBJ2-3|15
CASRGQGVSTDTQYF
TGTGCCAGCAGGGGACAGGGGGTCAGCACAGATACGCAGTATTTT
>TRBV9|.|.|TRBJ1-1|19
CASSVVSGAANAPGTEAFF
TGTGCCAGCAGCGTAGTTTCCGGGGCAGCTAATGCCCCAGGTACTGAAGCTTTCTTT
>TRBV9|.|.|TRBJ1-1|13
CASSQGGETEAFF
TGTGCCAGCAGTCAGGGCGGGGAGACTGAAGCTTTCTTT
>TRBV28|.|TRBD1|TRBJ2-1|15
CASSLGTGGYNEQFF
TGTGCCAGCAGTTTAGGGACAGGGGGCTACAATGAGCAGTTCTTC
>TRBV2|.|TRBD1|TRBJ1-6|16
CASSDTGTAHNSPLHF
TGTGCCAGCAGTGATACCGGGACAGCCCATAATTCACCCCTCCACTTT
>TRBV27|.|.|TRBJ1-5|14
CASSFSGINQPQHF
TGTGCCAGCAGTTTTTCAGGGATCAATCAGCCCCAGCATTTT
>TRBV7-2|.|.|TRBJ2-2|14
CASSWGVNTGELFF
TGTGCCAGCAGCTGGGGGGTGAACACCGGGGAGCTGTTTTTT
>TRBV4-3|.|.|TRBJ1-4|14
CASSRKHRDEKLFF
TGCGCCAGCAGCCGCAAACACAGGGATGAAAAACTGTTTTTT
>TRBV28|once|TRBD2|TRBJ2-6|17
CASTVLREGSGANVLTF
TGTGCCAGCACTGTTTTGAGGGAGGGCTCTGGGGCCAACGTCCTGACTTTC
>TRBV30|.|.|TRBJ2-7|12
CAWSPTAYEQYF
TGTGCCTGGAGCCCTACGGCCTACGAGCAGTACTTC
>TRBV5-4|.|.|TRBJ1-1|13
CASSLQGNTEAFF
TGTGCCAGCAGCCTACAGGGGAACACTGAAGCTTTCTTT
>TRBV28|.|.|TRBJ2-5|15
CASSLAQDLSETQYF
TGTGCCAGCAGTTTAGCCCAGGACCTATCGGAGACCCAGTACTTC
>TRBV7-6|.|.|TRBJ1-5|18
CASSQGPGQDRNNQPQHF
TGTGCCAGCAGCCAGGGACCAGGGCAGGACAGAAACAATCAGCCCCAGCATTTT
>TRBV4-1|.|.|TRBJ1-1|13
CASSLGANTEAFF
TGCGCCAGCAGCTTGGGAGCGAACACTGAAGCTTTCTTT
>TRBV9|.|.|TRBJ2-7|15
CASSVGGLSSYEQYF
TGTGCCAGCAGCGTGGGGGGTTTGTCCTCCTACGAGCAGTACTTC
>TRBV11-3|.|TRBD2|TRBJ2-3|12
CASSYPSGPGYF
TGTGCCAGCAGCTACCCTAGCGGGCCGGGATATTTT
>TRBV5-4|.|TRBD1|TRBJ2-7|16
CASSRRLGQGFYEQYF
TGTGCCAGCAGCAGACGATTGGGACAGGGGTTCTACGAGCAGTACTTC
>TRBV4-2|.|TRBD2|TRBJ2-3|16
CASSQLQAGEGDTQYF
TGTGCCAGCAGCCAACTCCAAGCGGGGGAGGGAGATACGCAGTATTTT
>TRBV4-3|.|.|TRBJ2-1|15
CASSPRQSSYNEQFF
TGCGCCAGCAGCCCGAGGCAGAGCTCCTACAATGAGCAGTTCTTC
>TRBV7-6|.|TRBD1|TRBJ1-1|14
CASLADRGNTEAFF
TGTGCCAGCTTGGCCGACAGGGGGAACACTGAAGCTTTCTTT
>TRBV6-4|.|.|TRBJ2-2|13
CASSGTNTGELFF
TGTGCCAGCAGTGGGACAAACACCGGGGAGCTGTTTTTT
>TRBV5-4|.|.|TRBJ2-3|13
CASSSTGPDTQYF
TGTGCCAGCAGCTCAACAGGGCCAGATACGCAGTATTTT
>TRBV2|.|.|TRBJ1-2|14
CAMSIEAFGYGYTF
TGTGCCATGTCTATCGAGGCGTTCGGCTATGGCTACACCTTC
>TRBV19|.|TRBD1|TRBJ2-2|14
CASSGTAYTGELFF
TGTGCCAGTAGTGGGACAGCTTACACCGGGGAGCTGTTTTTT
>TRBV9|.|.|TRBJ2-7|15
CASSVDSTNSYEQYF
TGTGCCAGCAGCGTGGACTCTACGAACTCCTACGAGCAGTACTTC
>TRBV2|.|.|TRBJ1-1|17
CASSEGWGGFRNTEAFF
TGTGCCAGCAGTGAAGGTTGGGGCGGGTTTCGGAACACTGAAGCTTTCTTT